These 29 T cell receptor beta chains originate from one sample sequenced in a study of blood T cell repertoires in COVID-19. TCRdb's copy holds only in-frame clones and misses some; the assay was immunoSEQ multiplex PCR. Of 200,000 to 250,000 clones listed, approximately 80% are singletons. Sequencing was done on a sample of peripheral blood. These receptors all come from a woman older than 75 with COVID-19, enrolled during active disease.

The rearrangement links TRBV5-1 to TRBJ2-6, with TRBD2 as a possible D gene (7 bases). Germline CDR1 SGHRS, CDR2 YFSETQ. This CDR3 region has 18 residues. With 2 bases removed from V and 0 bases from J, the gap between germline ends came to 15 bases. The CDR3: CASSLKGGIYSGANVLTF. The CDR3 coding sequence is TGCGCCAGCAGCTTAAAGGGGGGGATTTACTCTGGGGCCAACGTCCTGACTTTC. The full variable domain, in which reference TRBV5-1 and TRBJ2-6 provide the parts outside the CDR3, is KAGVTQTPRYLIKTRGQQVTLSCSPISGHRSVSWYQQTPGQGLQFLFEYFSETQRNKGNFPGRFSGRQFSNSRSEMNVSTLELGDSALYLCASSLKGGIYSGANVLTFGAGSRLTVL.

The rearrangement links TRBV3-1 (or the pseudogene TRBV3-2) to TRBJ1-2; D is perhaps TRBD1 (5 bases). V was clipped by 1 base and J by 4 bases, with 13 bases between them. Per germline, CDR1 LGHDT and CDR2 YNNKEL (reference sequence). The CDR3 runs to 15 residues. CDR3 coding DNA: TGTGCCAGCAGCCAAGGTGGGGCTCGGACCTATGGCTACACCTTC. It encodes CASSQGGARTYGYTF.

The chain employs TRBV19 and TRBJ1-2; 9 bases are shared with TRBD1. Per the germline V gene, CDR1 is LNHDA and CDR2 is SQIVND (reference sequence). This CDR3 has 15 amino acids. The J segment lost 2 bases and the V segment lost 7 bases, leaving 8 bases of the junction unmatched. The CDR3 spells CASKTTGTGNYGYTF. The CDR3 nucleotides are TGTGCCAGTAAAACTACCGGGACAGGGAACTATGGCTACACCTTC.

Only a few counts were recorded for this clone. This chain uses TRBV5-4 with TRBJ1-2; D remains unclear. V was trimmed by 0 bases and J by 4 bases, leaving 7 bases between them. CDR3 length equals 13 residues. CDR1 and CDR2 from the germline V gene are SGHNT and YYREEE (reference sequence). The CDR3 loop reads CASSLDTVYGYTF. DNA for the CDR3: TGTGCCAGCAGCTTGGATACAGTCTATGGCTACACCTTC. Full variable domain (rest looked up from reference TRBV5-4 and TRBJ1-2): ETGVTQSPTHLIKTRGQQVTLRCSSQSGHNTVSWYQQALGQGPQFIFQYYREEENGRGNFPPRFSGLQFPNYSSELNVNALELDDSALYLCASSLDTVYGYTFGSGTRLTVV.

The chain is built from TRBV7-9 and TRBJ2-7; D gene unclear. Germline V lookup: CDR1 SEHNR, CDR2 FQNEAQ (reference sequence). Trimming shortened V by 4 bases and J by 3 bases, and 7 bases separated the two germline ends. The CDR3 runs 12 residues. The CDR3, as DNA: TGTGCCAGCAGCTCCCGACTCTACGAGCAGTACTTC. Its protein product is CASSSRLYEQYF.

The gene calls are TRBV11-2 and TRBJ1-4, with D possibly being TRBD1 (6 bases). Germline CDR1 SGHAT, CDR2 FQNNGV. The CDR3 is 17 residues long. V lost 3 bases to trimming and J lost 5 bases, with 19 bases between them. The CDR3 DNA is TGTGCCAGCAGCTTCATTCTAGGCAGGACAGCAAATGAAAAACTGTTTTTT. The encoded protein is CASSFILGRTANEKLFF.

V is TRBV29-1 and J is TRBJ1-2, with unresolved D. The germline V and J ends were trimmed by 6 bases and 8 bases, with 13 bases remaining between them. Germline CDR1 reads SQVTM; CDR2 reads ANQGSEA. The CDR3 covers 11 residues. CDR3 loop: CSVREEKGYTF. The CDR3 bases are TGCAGCGTCCGGGAAGAAAAGGGCTACACCTTC.

The chain carries TRBV13 and TRBJ1-2; unclear D gene. Deletions cut 5 bases from V and 6 bases from J, with 10 bases between. Germline V gives CDR1 PRHDT, CDR2 FYEKMQ (reference sequence). CDR3 length: 12 residues. Written as DNA, the CDR3 is TGTGCCAGCAGCCCCCACGGGGATGGCTACACCTTC. It codes for CASSPHGDGYTF.

The chain links TRBV10-1 to TRBJ1-3, with D uncertain. Germline CDR1 and CDR2: WNHNN and SYGVQD (reference sequence). V lost 4 bases to trimming and J lost 7 bases, with 5 bases between them. This CDR3 comprises 11 residues. The CDR3 region is CASSGANTIYF. CDR3 bases: TGCGCCAGCAGTGGCGCCAACACCATATATTTT.

The rearrangement joins TRBV20-1 to TRBJ2-1; D gene ambiguous. The CDR3 sequence is 11 residues long. Trimming stripped 6 bases from V and 3 bases from J, with 6 bases between. CDR1 and CDR2 from the germline V gene are DFQATT and SNEGSKA (reference sequence). The CDR3: CSARIYNEQFF. CDR3 in DNA: TGCAGTGCGCGGATCTACAATGAGCAGTTCTTC.

The V and J genes are TRBV9 and TRBJ2-5, with TRBD1 matching 8 bases. Germline CDR1 reads SGDLS; CDR2 reads YYNGEE. The ends lost 4 bases at V and 5 bases at J; junction bases unmatched: 4. The CDR3 runs to 13 residues. This chain's CDR3 is CASSTDRAETQYF. In nucleotides, the CDR3 is TGTGCCAGCAGCACGGACAGGGCGGAGACCCAGTACTTC. Drawing the rest from reference TRBV9 and TRBJ2-5, the complete variable domain is DSGVTQTPKHLITATGQRVTLRCSPRSGDLSVYWYQQSLDQGLQFLIQYYNGEERAKGNILERFSAQQFPDLHSELNLSSLELGDSALYFCASSTDRAETQYFGPGTRLLVL.

CDR3 coding DNA: TGCAGCGCAACAGGGACAGTCTATGGCTACACCTTC. This encodes CSATGTVYGYTF. The gene calls are TRBV29-1 and TRBJ1-2, with 7 bases that match TRBD1. Unmatched junction bases numbered 6, after V lost 7 bases and J lost 4 bases. The CDR3 loop spans 12 amino acids. Looked up from germline, CDR1 is SQVTM and CDR2 is ANQGSEA.

The chain is built from TRBV6-6 and TRBJ1-4; 9 bases are shared with TRBD1. J lost 2 bases, V lost 6 bases, and 7 bases had no gene match. The CDR3 has 16 residues. Germline CDR1 reads MNHNY; CDR2 reads SVGAGI (reference sequence). The CDR3 coding sequence is TGTGCCAGCAGCTCACAGGGGGCAGGCACTAATGAAAAACTGTTTTTT. The encoded protein is CASSSQGAGTNEKLFF.

The CDR3 region has the DNA TGTGCCAGCAGCTTGGCCGGTCGGGGACAAGAGACCCAGTACTTC. Protein sequence: CASSLAGRGQETQYF. The chain joins TRBV5-4 to TRBJ2-5; TRBD2 might be the D (5 bases). This CDR3 is 15 amino acids long. CDR1 and CDR2 (germline): SGHNT, YYREEE (reference sequence). V was pared by 0 bases and J by 2 bases, with 11 bases between.

Only a few counts were recorded for this clone. V gene TRBV10-2 combines with J gene TRBJ1-1, with D unresolved. CDR1 WSHSY and CDR2 SAAADI come from the germline V gene. This CDR3 region has 11 residues. The ends were cut back, 6 bases at V and 8 bases at J, with 10 bases in the middle. CDR3 region: CASRALSEAFF. DNA for the CDR3: TGCGCCAGCAGGGCCCTGTCGGAAGCTTTCTTT.

The gene calls are TRBV18 and TRBJ2-3; weak D call: TRBD1 (6 bases). The germline gives CDR1 KGHSH, CDR2 LQKENI. The CDR3 has 16 residues. The ends were cut back, 2 bases at V and 2 bases at J, with 14 bases in the middle. CDR3 DNA: TGTGCCAGCTCACCAGCAGGGGCGCCCTCCACAGATACGCAGTATTTT. Translating gives CASSPAGAPSTDTQYF. Based on the CDR3 plus reference TRBV18 and TRBJ2-3, the full variable domain is NAGVMQNPRHLVRRRGQEARLRCSPMKGHSHVYWYRQLPEEGLKFMVYLQKENIIDESGMPKERFSAEFPKEGPSILRIQQVVRGDSAAYFCASSPAGAPSTDTQYFGPGTRLTVL.

This clone appeared a single time. This chain uses TRBV28 with TRBJ2-1; TRBD2 agrees at 14 bases. The V gene end was trimmed by 5 bases and the J gene end by 4 bases; junction bases not matched to a gene: 10. CDR3 size: 18 residues. Germline CDR1 and CDR2: MDHEN and SYDVKM. For the CDR3, the DNA is TGTGCCAGCAGTCCGGGACTAGCGGGGGCAAATGTATACAATGAGCAGTTCTTC. Protein sequence: CASSPGLAGANVYNEQFF.

This CDR3 is CASSLMDRGPEAFF. CDR3 DNA sequence: TGCGCCAGCAGCTTGATGGACAGGGGTCCCGAAGCTTTCTTT. This chain joins TRBV5-1 and TRBJ1-1; 9 bases map to TRBD1. In germline, CDR1 is SGHRS, CDR2 YFSETQ. CDR3 size: 14 residues. The J segment lost 8 bases and the V segment lost 1 base, leaving 6 bases of the junction unmatched. Full variable domain (rest looked up from reference TRBV5-1 and TRBJ1-1): KAGVTQTPRYLIKTRGQQVTLSCSPISGHRSVSWYQQTPGQGLQFLFEYFSETQRNKGNFPGRFSGRQFSNSRSEMNVSTLELGDSALYLCASSLMDRGPEAFFGQGTRLTVV.

The rearrangement joins TRBV5-4 to TRBJ2-2, with TRBD2 identical over 10 bases. This CDR3 contains 14 residues. Germline V gene lookup returns CDR1 SGHNT and CDR2 YYREEE (reference sequence). Trimming removed 4 bases from V and 5 bases from J; junction bases left unmatched: 2. The chain's CDR3 is CASSKLAGTGELFF. CDR3 sequence (DNA): TGTGCCAGCAGCAAACTAGCGGGAACCGGGGAGCTGTTTTTT.

The rearrangement links TRBV27 to TRBJ2-1; perhaps TRBD2 as D (6 bases). Trimming removed 2 bases at V and 0 bases at J, with 8 bases between. The CDR3 covers 15 residues. Germline V lookup: CDR1 MNHEY, CDR2 SMNVEV (reference sequence). This CDR3 is CASSLNGGSYNEQFF. CDR3 nucleotides: TGTGCCAGCAGTTTAAACGGGGGCTCCTACAATGAGCAGTTCTTC.

The chain carries TRBV18 and TRBJ1-2, with D perhaps TRBD1 (6 bases). The CDR3 runs 12 residues. Germline V CDR1 and CDR2: KGHSH, LQKENI. V was cut by 5 bases and J by 7 bases, with 11 bases left in between. CDR3 in DNA: TGTGCCAGCTCATACAGGGAGTCTGGCTACACCTTC. Protein: CASSYRESGYTF.

This chain joins TRBV6-1 and TRBJ2-1; D may be TRBD2 (6 bases). The CDR3 is 14 amino acids. Trimming removed 2 bases at V and 6 bases at J, with 11 bases between. Germline CDR1 and CDR2: MNHNS and SASEGT. The CDR3 protein is CASSERWGGNEQFF. The CDR3 DNA is TGTGCCAGCAGTGAAAGGTGGGGAGGCAATGAGCAGTTCTTC.

In this sample, this clone turned up a few times. The V gene is TRBV18, the J gene TRBJ2-2; weak D call: TRBD1 (6 bases). This CDR3 region has 16 residues. Germline lookup yields CDR1 KGHSH and CDR2 LQKENI. The V end lost 1 base, the J end lost 4 bases, and 13 bases lay between the germline ends. The CDR3 DNA sequence: TGTGCCAGCTCACCACGCCAGGGGAGAACCACCGGGGAGCTGTTTTTT. Protein product: CASSPRQGRTTGELFF. Looking up the rest from reference TRBV18 and TRBJ2-2 gives the full variable domain: NAGVMQNPRHLVRRRGQEARLRCSPMKGHSHVYWYRQLPEEGLKFMVYLQKENIIDESGMPKERFSAEFPKEGPSILRIQQVVRGDSAAYFCASSPRQGRTTGELFFGEGSRLTVL.

The V and J genes are TRBV11-1 and TRBJ1-5, with TRBD1 matching 8 bases. Germline lookup yields CDR1 SGHAT and CDR2 FQDESV (reference sequence). The CDR3 loop spans 15 amino acids. J was trimmed by 6 bases and V by 0 bases; bases with no gene match: 4. CDR3: CASSLAQGAGQPQHF. In DNA form, the CDR3 reads TGTGCCAGCAGCTTAGCCCAGGGGGCTGGTCAGCCCCAGCATTTT.

V usage is TRBV3-1 (or the pseudogene TRBV3-2) and J usage is TRBJ1-3; D gene uncertain. This CDR3 is 14 amino acids long. CDR1 is LGHDT, CDR2 YNNKEL, per germline (reference sequence). V was clipped by 0 bases and J by 0 bases, with 3 bases between them. CDR3 in amino acids: CASSQDLSGNTIYF. The CDR3 region has the DNA TGTGCCAGCAGCCAAGACCTCTCTGGAAACACCATATATTTT.

The chain joins TRBV19 to TRBJ1-5, with a possible D match to TRBD1 (5 bases). CDR3 length equals 14 residues. CDR1 and CDR2 from the germline V gene are LNHDA and SQIVND (reference sequence). Deletions cut 5 bases from V and 2 bases from J, with 10 bases between. The CDR3 sequence: CASSSGRGNQPQHF. The DNA of the CDR3 is TGTGCCAGTAGTTCAGGGAGGGGCAATCAGCCCCAGCATTTT.

V is TRBV10-3 and J is TRBJ2-7, with TRBD1 identical over 9 bases. V trimming: 8 bases; J trimming: 3 bases; junction bases outside the gene matches: 5. The CDR3 runs 13 residues. Germline V gene lookup returns CDR1 ENHRY and CDR2 SYGVKD. CDR3 in amino acids: CAIGAGQGYEQYF. DNA of the CDR3: TGTGCCATCGGAGCGGGACAGGGCTACGAGCAGTACTTC.

The rearrangement uses TRBV19 and TRBJ1-4; TRBD1 might be the D (6 bases). V lost 3 bases and J lost 8, with 13 bases in between. The length of the CDR3 is 14 residues. CDR1 and CDR2 (germline): LNHDA, SQIVND (reference sequence). Here the CDR3 reads CASSIWGRKEKLFF. CDR3 nucleotides: TGTGCCAGTAGTATTTGGGGGCGGAAGGAAAAACTGTTTTTT.

In its sample, this clone was seen once. V is TRBV4-1 and J is TRBJ2-2, with D perhaps TRBD2 (6 bases). Germline CDR1 and CDR2: MGHRA and YSYEKL. The CDR3 is 14 residues long. Trimming stripped 11 bases from V and 4 bases from J, with 17 bases between. The CDR3 coding sequence is TGCGCCTCGGGGCGGGGAGCGGGCACCGGGGAGCTGTTTTTT. Residues: CASGRGAGTGELFF.